The TCR beta chain under discussion was sequenced for a study of CD8+ T cells in alopecia areata. Study-wide points: Scalp sample sequencing also detects resident alphabeta T cells of normal skin. Scalp lesions, especially in alopecia totalis/universalis, had higher clonality than normal scalp.

Peripheral blood samples and lesional scalp punch biopsies were obtained from alopecia areata patients. Using a FACSAria, the CD4+ and CD8+ T cells were sorted from the PBMCs. As the sequencing template, cDNA was produced by extracting RNA and reverse transcribing it. Measured with immunoSEQ multiplex PCR; TCRdb has only the in-frame clones, and not every one. The repertoire includes 98,000 or so clones, 50% to 60% of them detected once, and about 23% sits in the top ten. In regard to this clone: Its antigen remains unknown.

V gave up 5 bases and J gave up 6 bases; unmatched junction bases: 9. Germline CDR1 is LNHDA and CDR2 is SQIVND (reference sequence). The CDR3 is 16 residues long. This receptor was obtained from a human donor with alopecia areata. The V gene is TRBV19, the J gene TRBJ2-1; 11 positions agree with TRBD2. Sequenced material: NKG2D-low CD8+ T cells sorted from blood. The CDR3 bases are TGTGCCAGTAGTGGTCAGGGACTAGCGGCGACCAATGAGCAGTTCTTC. Its protein product is CASSGQGLAATNEQFF.